Listed below are T cell receptor beta chains from one sample, sequenced in a study of shared clonotypes between healthy human individuals. Some clones are missing from TCRdb's copy, which holds only in-frame ones; the method was immunoSEQ multiplex PCR. The table has approximately 500,000 clones, about four fifths seen once; the top ten hold over 10%. The sample comprised PBMCs. Source of these receptors: a woman aged 40 to 50 in good health. Some clones in this sample may be carry-over from other donors' samples. The CDR3 runs from the conserved cysteine through the conserved F or W. A D gene is named only where the DNA matches it firmly.

D: TRBD2
V: TRBV7-3
CDR3: CASSLSGLAHNEQFF

D: NA
V: TRBV2
CDR3: CASSGTGNQPQHF

D: TRBD1
V: TRBV10-3
CDR3: CAITPGGSPGNTIYF

D: TRBD2
V: TRBV2
CDR3: CASSPRAGGWNEQFF

D: NA
V: TRBV2
CDR3: CASSVVGLNQPQHF

D: NA
V: TRBV15
CDR3: CATSREADGPGTEAFF

D: TRBD1
V: TRBV11-2
CDR3: CASSLGQGPRHEQYF

D: TRBD1
V: TRBV6-1
CDR3: CASSEVTGANEKLFF

D: TRBD1
V: TRBV2
CDR3: CASSLDRGQFNEQYF

D: NA
V: TRBV19
CDR3: CASAPATDTQYF

D: NA
V: TRBV27
CDR3: CASTSVRWESYEQYF

D: NA
V: TRBV28
CDR3: CASSLPPGETQYF

D: TRBD1
V: TRBV28
CDR3: CASSFRTGFNQPQHF

D: NA
V: TRBV15
CDR3: CATSRHTGELFF

D: NA
V: TRBV7-2
CDR3: CASSLAPGTGELFF

D: TRBD2
V: TRBV4-2
CDR3: CASSQDPVGIAGDNEQFF

D: NA
V: TRBV4-2
CDR3: CASSQAETTTGELFF

D: NA
V: TRBV5-1
CDR3: CASSMDTNTGELFF

D: TRBD2
V: TRBV28
CDR3: CASSTPGLAYEQYF

D: TRBD2
V: TRBV19
CDR3: CASSWTSAGDTQYF

D: TRBD2
V: TRBV7-9
CDR3: CASRPGTSGREQYF

D: NA
V: TRBV6-1
CDR3: CASSGWGTDTQYF

D: TRBD1
V: TRBV27
CDR3: CASTPQGTGGYGYTF

D: NA
V: TRBV6-1
CDR3: CASSESWRGTEAFF

D: TRBD1
V: TRBV2
CDR3: CASKSQGVKTTAFF

D: NA
V: TRBV7-2
CDR3: CASSSDSSGNTIYF

D: NA
V: TRBV21-1
CDR3: CASSIPGLAGGNEQFF

D: TRBD1
V: TRBV11-2
CDR3: CASSLTGVEETQYF

D: NA
V: TRBV10-2
CDR3: CASTQTTPYNEQFF

D: TRBD2
V: TRBV14
CDR3: CASSQVFGLAGAEQYF

D: TRBD2
V: TRBV18
CDR3: CASSPGLAGRTDTQYF

D: NA
V: TRBV6-4
CDR3: CASSLGETGELFF

D: NA
V: TRBV5-4
CDR3: CASSQQAGGTALYEQYF

D: NA
V: TRBV11-2
CDR3: CASSLYPRGRLLSNTEAFF

D: TRBD1
V: TRBV5-4
CDR3: CASSPGQGRVEQYF

D: TRBD1
V: TRBV5-5
CDR3: CASSPTGQDYEQYF

D: TRBD1
V: TRBV10-1
CDR3: CASAGGLDRGLYEQYF

D: NA
V: TRBV7-9
CDR3: CASSPDLVSEKLFF

D: NA
V: TRBV4-3
CDR3: CASSQDSFDRRALHF

D: NA
V: TRBV19
CDR3: CASSAGGEGVEKLFF

D: NA
V: TRBV9
CDR3: CASSVAGVVYNEQFF

D: NA
V: TRBV9
CDR3: CASSVNSQRETDTQYF

D: TRBD1
V: TRBV19
CDR3: CASSSRQGHLNSPLHF

D: NA
V: TRBV18
CDR3: CASSPGGGLDNEQFF

D: NA
V: TRBV7-2
CDR3: CASSLNTRYEQYF

D: NA
V: TRBV6-4
CDR3: CASSVRGDATGELFF

D: TRBD1
V: TRBV25-1
CDR3: CASSGTGSTQYF

D: NA
V: TRBV5-1
CDR3: CASRPDSNQPQHF

D: TRBD1
V: TRBV5-1
CDR3: CASSVRQGLNTEAFF

D: TRBD1
V: TRBV5-4
CDR3: CASRPAGGQGSYEQYF

D: TRBD1
V: TRBV7-2
CDR3: CASSMTGNKAFF

D: TRBD1
V: TRBV5-1
CDR3: CASSVDIIDREYGYTF

D: TRBD1
V: TRBV28
CDR3: CASRATGIGSGGYTF

D: TRBD1
V: TRBV28
CDR3: CASSSTGGDEKLFF

D: TRBD2
V: TRBV7-9
CDR3: CASSTRWEGAPNTGELFF

D: TRBD2
V: TRBV7-9
CDR3: CASSTTAPAGETYEQYF

D: TRBD1
V: TRBV6-1
CDR3: CASRAAGTGSYEQYF

D: NA
V: TRBV4-1
CDR3: CASSQGRTPNTEAFF

D: TRBD2
V: TRBV28
CDR3: CASALAGSYNEQFF